A single sample gave rise to the 22 T cell receptor beta chains below, sequenced in a study of blood T cell repertoires in COVID-19. Here immunoSEQ multiplex PCR was the method, and the copy in TCRdb shows in-frame clones only, minus some. The table records roughly 35,000 clones, about 93% of them present only once. Sequenced material: peripheral blood. These receptors were taken from a human donor in a cohort sampled during active COVID-19.

The chain joins TRBV18 to TRBJ2-7; 9 bases agree with TRBD1. Germline assignment: CDR1 KGHSH and CDR2 LQKENI. CDR3 length equals 15 residues. V trimming: 3 bases; J trimming: 3 bases; junction bases outside the gene matches: 6. The CDR3 protein is CASSPSQGADYEQYF. The CDR3 DNA follows: TGTGCCAGCTCACCGTCACAGGGGGCGGACTACGAGCAGTACTTC.

The chain uses TRBV6-1 and TRBJ2-5; D gene ambiguous. Deletions cut 1 base from V and 1 base from J, with 7 bases between. This CDR3 has 14 residues. CDR1 and CDR2 (germline): MNHNS, SASEGT. The CDR3 sequence: CASSEVGPQETQYF. CDR3 in DNA: TGTGCCAGCAGTGAAGTGGGCCCCCAAGAGACCCAGTACTTC.

The chain joins TRBV5-6 to TRBJ1-6; TRBD1 matches 9 bases. This CDR3 has 15 residues. J was trimmed by 7 bases and V by 0 bases; bases with no gene match: 2. CDR1 is SGHDT and CDR2 is YYEEEE in the germline V gene. The chain's CDR3 is CASSLGTGANSPLHF. The CDR3, as DNA: TGTGCCAGCAGCTTGGGGACAGGGGCCAATTCACCCCTCCACTTT.

The rearrangement uses TRBV27 and TRBJ1-2; D is unresolved. Germline V lookup: CDR1 MNHEY, CDR2 SMNVEV (reference sequence). The V gene lost 6 bases and the J gene lost 4 bases, with 15 bases spanning the gap. CDR3 length equals 14 residues. The CDR3 reads CASRPPGYFYGYTF. The CDR3 region has the DNA TGTGCCAGCAGGCCGCCAGGATACTTCTATGGCTACACCTTC.

CDR3 residues: CASSQRDNLLDGYTF. The DNA of the CDR3 is TGTGCCAGTAGTCAGAGGGACAATCTATTGGATGGCTACACCTTC. The chain has TRBV19 and TRBJ1-2, with TRBD1 as a possible D gene (6 bases). The V and J ends lost 5 bases and 6 bases respectively, with 19 bases between them. CDR1 is LNHDA, CDR2 SQIVND, per germline (reference sequence). The CDR3 has 15 amino acids.

V gene TRBV27 combines with J gene TRBJ2-5; D remains ambiguous. The germline CDR1 and CDR2 sequences are MNHEY and SMNVEV (reference sequence). Trimming cost V 0 bases and J 7 bases, with 15 bases left between them. The CDR3 has 15 residues. The CDR3: CASSLSSAEHATQYF. The CDR3 nucleotides read TGTGCCAGCAGTTTATCCTCCGCCGAACATGCGACCCAGTACTTC.

The chain has TRBV5-1 and TRBJ2-5; TRBD2 aligns across 8 bases. The CDR3 totals 18 residues. Germline V gives CDR1 SGHRS, CDR2 YFSETQ. With V trimmed by 0 bases and J by 5 bases, 15 bases remained unmatched. The CDR3 DNA follows: TGCGCCAGCAGCTTGGCCGGCCTAGCGGGTCCCGGAGGGGAGACCCAGTACTTC. Translation gives CASSLAGLAGPGGETQYF.

The chain carries TRBV2 and TRBJ2-5, with TRBD2 matching over 9 bases. Germline loops: CDR1 SNHLY, CDR2 FYNNEI. The CDR3 sequence is 14 residues long. After removal of 7 bases from V and 5 bases from J, the junction contained 8 bases not matched to a gene. The CDR3 sequence is CASTLAGVEETQYF. The CDR3 bases are TGTGCCAGCACCTTAGCGGGGGTGGAGGAGACCCAGTACTTC.

The rearrangement links TRBV5-5 to TRBJ2-3, with D perhaps matching TRBD1 (6 bases). Germline CDR1 is SGHKS and CDR2 is YYEKEE (reference sequence). Between the trimmed V and J ends, which lost 5 bases and 6 bases, there was a span of 13 bases. The CDR3 consists of 13 residues. CDR3 sequence (DNA): TGTGCCAGCAGTTCGGACAGTTTGGATACGCAGTATTTT. This encodes CASSSDSLDTQYF.

This clone was found once. The rearrangement links TRBV5-8 to TRBJ2-3, with 7 bases matching TRBD1. Per the germline V gene, CDR1 is SGHTS and CDR2 is YDEGEE. V was clipped by 4 bases and J by 0 bases; unmatched bases: 8. The CDR3 has 16 amino acids. CDR3 nucleotides: TGTGCCAGCAGCCCGGGGACAGCCGCTAGCACAGATACGCAGTATTTT. Translating it yields CASSPGTAASTDTQYF.

The CDR3: CASSLASGGAYNEQFF. The CDR3 coding sequence is TGTGCCAGCAGCTTAGCCAGCGGAGGGGCCTACAATGAGCAGTTCTTC. The chain couples TRBV7-8 to TRBJ2-1, with D possibly TRBD2 on 6 matching bases. V was cut by 0 bases and J by 2 bases, with 11 bases left in between. The length of the CDR3 is 16 residues. Germline V CDR1 and CDR2: SGHVS, FQNEAQ.

J is TRBJ2-5 and V is TRBV11-2, with a possible D match to TRBD2 (5 bases). Germline V CDR1 and CDR2: SGHAT, FQNNGV. Trimming left V 0 bases short and J 1 base short, with 9 bases between. The CDR3 is 15 residues long. DNA of the CDR3: TGTGCCAGCAGCTTAGAGTTCGGGGTCCAAGAGACCCAGTACTTC. It yields the protein CASSLEFGVQETQYF.

V gene TRBV4-1 combines with J gene TRBJ1-5, with unresolved D. Germline CDR1 reads MGHRA; CDR2 reads YSYEKL. This CDR3 comprises 16 residues. Trimming took 0 bases from V and 6 from J, leaving 15 bases between them. The CDR3 DNA follows: TGCGCCAGCAGCCAAGAGTCAGGCAGACCCCGTCAGCCCCAGCATTTT. It yields the protein CASSQESGRPRQPQHF.

V is TRBV9 and J is TRBJ2-3; D unresolved. The V end lost 0 bases, the J end lost 6 bases, and 8 bases lay between the germline ends. The CDR3 is made up of 13 amino acids. Germline loops: CDR1 SGDLS, CDR2 YYNGEE. CDR3 DNA: TGTGCCAGCAGCGTAGCTCCCTCCGATACGCAGTATTTT. Residues: CASSVAPSDTQYF.

The rearrangement uses TRBV27 and TRBJ1-6, with D maybe TRBD1 (5 bases). The CDR3 spans 17 residues. CDR1 is MNHEY, CDR2 SMNVEV, per germline (reference sequence). V lost 5 bases to trimming and J lost 10 bases, with 24 bases between them. The CDR3 sequence is CASSPRAGTVSWSPLHF. For the CDR3, the DNA is TGTGCCAGCAGTCCCCGAGCGGGGACCGTGAGTTGGTCACCCCTCCACTTT.

The gene calls are TRBV3-1 (or the pseudogene TRBV3-2) and TRBJ1-1; D is unresolved. The CDR3 length is 13 residues. Germline CDR1 is LGHDT and CDR2 is YNNKEL (reference sequence). V was clipped by 2 bases and J by 8 bases, with 12 bases between them. The CDR3, as DNA: TGTGCCAGCAGCCAAATGTCTGCGGGAGAAGCTTTCTTT. Translating gives CASSQMSAGEAFF.

The chain employs TRBV6-4 and TRBJ2-7; no definite D call. The CDR3 runs 14 residues. Germline assignment: CDR1 MRHNA and CDR2 SNTAGT. Trimming left V 1 base short and J 2 bases short, with 9 bases between. DNA for the CDR3: TGTGCCAGCAGTGACTTGCACGGAGCCTACGAGCAGTACTTC. Translated: CASSDLHGAYEQYF.

This clone has a handful of counts. J is TRBJ1-2 and V is TRBV7-9; 9 bases agree with TRBD1. This CDR3 has 15 amino acids. V shed 4 bases, J shed 3 bases, and the junction held 6 bases outside the gene matches. CDR1 and CDR2 (germline): SEHNR, FQNEAQ (reference sequence). This chain's CDR3 is CASSSPRQGDYGYTF. The DNA for the CDR3 is TGTGCCAGCAGCTCCCCCCGACAGGGGGACTATGGCTACACCTTC.

The rearrangement joins TRBV18 to TRBJ1-2; D gene ambiguous. V dropped 0 bases and J dropped 5 bases, with 7 bases sitting between them. The CDR3 extends over 13 amino acids. Germline V gives CDR1 KGHSH, CDR2 LQKENI. The CDR3 DNA is TGTGCCAGCTCACCACCGGGAGTATATGGCTACACCTTC. As protein: CASSPPGVYGYTF.

The chain uses TRBV27 and TRBJ2-2, with 8 bases aligning to TRBD1. The CDR3 is made up of 16 amino acids. V trimming: 4 bases; J trimming: 1 base; junction bases outside the gene matches: 5. Germline V lookup: CDR1 MNHEY, CDR2 SMNVEV (reference sequence). CDR3 sequence reads: CASSSIGTGNTGELFF. The CDR3 DNA sequence: TGTGCCAGCAGTTCCATCGGGACAGGGAACACCGGGGAGCTGTTTTTT.

This rearrangement joins TRBV11-2 to TRBJ2-2; D remains unclear. Germline CDR1 and CDR2: SGHAT and FQNNGV. The CDR3 contains 13 residues. V lost 6 bases, J lost 1 base, and 6 bases lay in between. The CDR3 loop is CASSSMNTGELFF. The CDR3 DNA follows: TGTGCCAGCAGTTCAATGAACACCGGGGAGCTGTTTTTT.

The chain has TRBV19 and TRBJ2-1; D unclear. V was pared by 6 bases and J by 6 bases, with 12 bases between. Looked up from germline, CDR1 is LNHDA and CDR2 is SQIVND (reference sequence). The CDR3 extends over 13 amino acids. CDR3 residues: CASSRVATNEQFF. DNA of the CDR3: TGTGCCAGTAGCCGAGTAGCTACCAATGAGCAGTTCTTC.